One sample yielded the 4 T cell receptor beta chains listed below, sequenced in a study of blood T cell repertoires in COVID-19. Clones were sequenced by immunoSEQ multiplex PCR, and TCRdb holds only the in-frame ones, with some missing. In the table there are about 270,000 clones, approximately 90% of which are singletons. The sequencing input was PBMCs or T cells enriched from blood (not recorded which). The source of these receptors is a man in his forties who had been exposed to COVID-19.

The chain joins TRBV5-1 to TRBJ1-2, with 8 bases that match TRBD1. The trim removed 4 bases at V and 8 bases at J, leaving 7 bases unmatched. Germline V gene lookup returns CDR1 SGHRS and CDR2 YFSETQ. This CDR3 region has 13 residues. The CDR3 loop is CASSATGEEGYTF. The DNA for the CDR3 is TGCGCCAGCAGCGCGACAGGGGAAGAGGGCTACACCTTC.

This clone was observed a single time. The CDR3 sequence is CASSSPGLYNEQFF. In nucleotides, the CDR3 is TGTGCCAGCAGCTCCCCGGGACTTTACAATGAGCAGTTCTTC. V and J are TRBV7-2 and TRBJ2-1; D is possibly TRBD2 (6 bases). V gave up 4 bases and J gave up 4 bases, with 11 bases separating them. The CDR3 extends over 14 amino acids. Looked up from germline, CDR1 is SGHTA and CDR2 is FQGNSA.

In nucleotides, the CDR3 is TGTGCCAGCAGTTCTGCCGGGACTATAGGAATAGATACGCAGTATTTT. Translating gives CASSSAGTIGIDTQYF. The rearrangement links TRBV28 to TRBJ2-3, with TRBD2 identical over 7 bases. Germline CDR1 MDHEN, CDR2 SYDVKM. The CDR3 totals 16 residues. V shed 4 bases and J 5 bases; nucleotides not matched to a gene: 12.

J is TRBJ2-2 and V is TRBV9; D remains ambiguous. The germline CDR1 and CDR2 sequences are SGDLS and YYNGEE. This CDR3 is 12 amino acids long. V lost 0 bases, J lost 7 bases, and 4 bases lay in between. The CDR3 region is CASSVGLGELFF. CDR3 DNA sequence: TGTGCCAGCAGCGTAGGACTCGGGGAGCTGTTTTTT.